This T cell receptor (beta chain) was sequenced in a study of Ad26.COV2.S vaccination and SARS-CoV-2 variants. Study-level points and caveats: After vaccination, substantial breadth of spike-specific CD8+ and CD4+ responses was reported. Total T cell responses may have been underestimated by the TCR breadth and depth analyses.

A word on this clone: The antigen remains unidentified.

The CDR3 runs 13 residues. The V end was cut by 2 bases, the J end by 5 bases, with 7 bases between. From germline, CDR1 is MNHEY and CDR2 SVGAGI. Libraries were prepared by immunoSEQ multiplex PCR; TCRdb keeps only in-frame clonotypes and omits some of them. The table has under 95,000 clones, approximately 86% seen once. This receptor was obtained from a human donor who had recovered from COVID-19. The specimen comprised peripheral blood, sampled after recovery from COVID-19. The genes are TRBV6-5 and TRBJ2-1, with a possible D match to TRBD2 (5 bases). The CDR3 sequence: CASSYRTHNEQFF. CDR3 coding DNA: TGTGCCAGCAGTTACCGGACTCACAATGAGCAGTTCTTC.